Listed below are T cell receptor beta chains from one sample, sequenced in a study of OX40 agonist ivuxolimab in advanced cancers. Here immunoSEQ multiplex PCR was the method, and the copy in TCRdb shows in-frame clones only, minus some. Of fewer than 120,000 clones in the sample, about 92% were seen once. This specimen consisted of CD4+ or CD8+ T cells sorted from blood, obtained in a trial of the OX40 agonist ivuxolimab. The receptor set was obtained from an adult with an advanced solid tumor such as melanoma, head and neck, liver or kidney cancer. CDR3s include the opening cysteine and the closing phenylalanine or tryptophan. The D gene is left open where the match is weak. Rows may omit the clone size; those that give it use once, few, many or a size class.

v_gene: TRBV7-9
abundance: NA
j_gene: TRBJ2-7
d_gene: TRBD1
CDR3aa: CASSPLPGQGNYEQYF
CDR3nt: TGTGCCAGCAGCCCGCTACCCGGACAGGGGAACTACGAGCAGTACTTC

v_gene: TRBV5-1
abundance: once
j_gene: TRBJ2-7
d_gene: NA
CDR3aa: CASSLADRSLSYEQYF
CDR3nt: TGCGCCAGCAGCCTGGCAGACAGGTCGCTCTCCTACGAGCAGTACTTC

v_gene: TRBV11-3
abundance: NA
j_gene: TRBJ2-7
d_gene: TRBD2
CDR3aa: CASSSSGSVYEQYF
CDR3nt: TGTGCCAGCAGCTCTAGCGGTTCTGTTTACGAGCAGTACTTC

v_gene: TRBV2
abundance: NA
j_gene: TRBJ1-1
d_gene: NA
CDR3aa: CASSSNGVRTEAFF
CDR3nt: TGTGCCAGCAGCTCCAATGGAGTTCGGACTGAAGCTTTCTTT

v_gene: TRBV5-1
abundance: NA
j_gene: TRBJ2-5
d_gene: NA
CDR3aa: CASSKPQETQYF
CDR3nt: TGCGCCAGCAGCAAACCCCAAGAGACCCAGTACTTC

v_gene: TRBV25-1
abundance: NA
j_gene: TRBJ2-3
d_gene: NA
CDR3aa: CASSAVDTDTQYF
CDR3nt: TGTGCCAGCAGTGCCGTGGACACAGATACGCAGTATTTT

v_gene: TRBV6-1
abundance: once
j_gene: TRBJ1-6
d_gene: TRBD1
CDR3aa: CASSGPGTGVDSPLHF
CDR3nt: TGTGCCAGCAGTGGTCCCGGGACAGGGGTAGATTCACCCCTCCACTTT

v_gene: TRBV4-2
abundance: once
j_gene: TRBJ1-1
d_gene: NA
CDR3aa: CASSQDSVNTEAFF
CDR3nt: TGTGCCAGCAGCCAAGACTCAGTGAACACTGAAGCTTTCTTT

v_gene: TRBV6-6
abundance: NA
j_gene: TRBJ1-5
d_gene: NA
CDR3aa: CASSYSSNQPQHF
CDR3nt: TGTGCCAGCAGTTATTCGAGCAATCAGCCCCAGCATTTT

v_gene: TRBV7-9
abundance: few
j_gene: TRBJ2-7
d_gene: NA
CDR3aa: CASSSNGVIEQYF
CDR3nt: TGTGCCAGCAGCTCAAACGGGGTTATCGAGCAGTACTTC

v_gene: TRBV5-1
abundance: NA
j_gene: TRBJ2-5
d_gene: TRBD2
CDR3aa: CASSRAGGGETQYF
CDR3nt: TGCGCCAGCAGCAGAGCGGGAGGGGGGGAGACCCAGTACTTC

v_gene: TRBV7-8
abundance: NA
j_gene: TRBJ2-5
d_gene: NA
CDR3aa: CASSLRPGQEETQYF
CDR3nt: TGTGCCAGCAGCTTGAGACCGGGACAAGAAGAGACCCAGTACTTC

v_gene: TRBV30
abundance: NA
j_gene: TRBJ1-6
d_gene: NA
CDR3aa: CAWKDGSVNSPLHF
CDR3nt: TGTGCCTGGAAAGATGGGTCGGTCAATTCACCCCTCCACTTT

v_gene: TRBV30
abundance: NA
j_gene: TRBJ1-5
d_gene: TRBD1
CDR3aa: CAWKDRDNQPQHF
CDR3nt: TGTGCCTGGAAGGACAGGGACAATCAGCCCCAGCATTTT

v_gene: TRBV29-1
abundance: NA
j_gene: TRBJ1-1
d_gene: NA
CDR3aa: CSVDAGRGGTEAFF
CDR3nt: TGCAGCGTTGATGCCGGCAGGGGTGGAACTGAAGCTTTCTTT

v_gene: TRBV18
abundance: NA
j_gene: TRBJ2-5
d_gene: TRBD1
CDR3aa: CASSPPSRGKTQYF
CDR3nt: TGTGCCAGCTCACCACCGAGCAGGGGGAAGACCCAGTACTTC

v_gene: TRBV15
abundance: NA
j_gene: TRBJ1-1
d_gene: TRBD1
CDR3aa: CATSKGQVNTEAFF
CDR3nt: TGTGCCACCAGCAAGGGACAGGTGAACACTGAAGCTTTCTTT

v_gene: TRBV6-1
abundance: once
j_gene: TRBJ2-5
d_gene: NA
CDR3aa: CASSSGIFQETQYF
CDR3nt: TGTGCCAGCAGTTCGGGCATTTTCCAAGAGACCCAGTACTTC

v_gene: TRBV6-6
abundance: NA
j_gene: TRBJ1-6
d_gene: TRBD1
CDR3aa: CASSPQGVGPLHF
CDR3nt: TGTGCCAGCAGCCCACAGGGGGTTGGACCCCTCCACTTT

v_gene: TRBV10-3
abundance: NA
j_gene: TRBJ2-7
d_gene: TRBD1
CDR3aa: CAISEGTGSSYEQYF
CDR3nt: TGTGCCATCAGTGAGGGGACAGGGAGCTCCTACGAGCAGTACTTC

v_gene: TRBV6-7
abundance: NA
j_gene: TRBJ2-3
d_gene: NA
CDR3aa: CASSSPTCTITDTQYF
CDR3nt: TGTGCCAGCAGTTCCCCCACTTGCACTATCACAGATACGCAGTATTTT

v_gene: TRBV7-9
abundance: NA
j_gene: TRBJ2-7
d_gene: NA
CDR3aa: CASSSEQGTYEQYF
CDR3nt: TGTGCCAGCAGTAGTGAGCAGGGGACCTACGAGCAGTACTTC

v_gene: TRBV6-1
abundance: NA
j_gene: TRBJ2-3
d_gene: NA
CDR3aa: CASKLRGDTQYF
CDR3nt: TGTGCCAGCAAATTAAGGGGGGATACGCAGTATTTT

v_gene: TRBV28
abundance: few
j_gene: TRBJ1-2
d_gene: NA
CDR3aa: CASSSTSGTYTF
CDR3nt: TGTGCCAGCAGTTCAACTTCCGGGACCTACACCTTC

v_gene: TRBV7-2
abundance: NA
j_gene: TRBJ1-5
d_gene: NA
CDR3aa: CASSVQANNQPQHF
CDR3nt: TGTGCCAGCAGCGTACAGGCGAACAATCAGCCCCAGCATTTT

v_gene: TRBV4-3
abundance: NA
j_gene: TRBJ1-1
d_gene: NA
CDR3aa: CASSTFAGGSTEAFF
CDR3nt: TGCGCCAGCAGCACATTTGCGGGGGGGAGCACTGAAGCTTTCTTT

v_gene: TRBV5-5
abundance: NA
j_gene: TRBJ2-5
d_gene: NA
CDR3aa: CASSAPQDTQETQYF
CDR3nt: TGTGCCAGCAGCGCACCACAGGACACCCAAGAGACCCAGTACTTC

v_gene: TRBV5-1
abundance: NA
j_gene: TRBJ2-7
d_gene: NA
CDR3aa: CASGRMASGVLYEQYF
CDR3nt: TGCGCCAGCGGACGCATGGCTTCAGGGGTTCTCTACGAGCAGTACTTC

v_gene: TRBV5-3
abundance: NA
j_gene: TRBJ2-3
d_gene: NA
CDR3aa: CARSWTDTQYF
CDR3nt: TGTGCCAGAAGCTGGACAGATACGCAGTATTTT

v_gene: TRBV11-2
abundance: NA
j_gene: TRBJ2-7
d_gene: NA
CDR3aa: CASSPGLGEQYF
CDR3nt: TGTGCCAGCAGCCCGGGACTGGGGGAGCAGTACTTC

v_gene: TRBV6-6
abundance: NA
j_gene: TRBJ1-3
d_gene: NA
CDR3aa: CASSYEGNTIYF
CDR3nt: TGTGCCAGCAGTTACGAGGGAAACACCATATATTTT

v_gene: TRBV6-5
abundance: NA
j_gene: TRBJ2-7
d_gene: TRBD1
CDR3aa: CASRDDRGLSYEQYF
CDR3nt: TGTGCCAGCAGGGACGACAGGGGGCTCTCCTACGAGCAGTACTTC

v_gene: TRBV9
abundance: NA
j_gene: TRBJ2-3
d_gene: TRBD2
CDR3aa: CASSPEAIASGVYTDTQYF
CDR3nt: TGTGCCAGCAGCCCCGAGGCCATAGCTAGCGGGGTATACACAGATACGCAGTATTTT

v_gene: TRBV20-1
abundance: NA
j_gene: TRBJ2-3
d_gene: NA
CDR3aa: CRVRGDTQYF
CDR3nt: TGCAGGGTCAGGGGAGATACGCAGTATTTT

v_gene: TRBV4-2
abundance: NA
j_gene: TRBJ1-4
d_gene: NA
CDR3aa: CASSQELGAELFF
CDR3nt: TGTGCCAGCAGCCAAGAATTAGGGGCGGAACTGTTTTTT

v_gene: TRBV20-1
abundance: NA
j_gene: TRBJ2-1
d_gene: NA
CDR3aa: CSASGLVEQFF
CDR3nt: TGCAGTGCTAGTGGCCTGGTTGAGCAGTTCTTC

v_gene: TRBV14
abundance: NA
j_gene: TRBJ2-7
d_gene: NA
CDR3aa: CASSQVVTYEQYF
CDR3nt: TGTGCCAGCAGCCAAGTGGTCACTTACGAGCAGTACTTC

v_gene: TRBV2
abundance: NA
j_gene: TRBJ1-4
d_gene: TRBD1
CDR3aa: CASSGAGGYEKLFF
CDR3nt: TGTGCCAGCAGTGGGGCAGGGGGATATGAAAAACTGTTTTTT

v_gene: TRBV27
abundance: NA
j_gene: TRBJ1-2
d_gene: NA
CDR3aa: CASSSEYGYTF
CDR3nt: TGTGCCAGCAGCTCCGAGTATGGCTACACCTTC

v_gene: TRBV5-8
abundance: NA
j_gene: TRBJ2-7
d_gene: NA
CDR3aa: CASSLRSPGVGSYEQYF
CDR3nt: TGTGCCAGCAGCTTGCGGTCGCCCGGGGTCGGCTCCTACGAGCAGTACTTC

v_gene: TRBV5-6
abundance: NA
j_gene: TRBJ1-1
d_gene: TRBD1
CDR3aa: CASSTYRGWNTEAFF
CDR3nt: TGTGCCAGCAGCACATACAGGGGCTGGAACACTGAAGCTTTCTTT

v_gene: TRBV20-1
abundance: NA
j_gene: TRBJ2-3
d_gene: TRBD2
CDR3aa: CSASGLAEQYF
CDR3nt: TGCAGTGCTAGCGGACTAGCGGAGCAGTATTTT

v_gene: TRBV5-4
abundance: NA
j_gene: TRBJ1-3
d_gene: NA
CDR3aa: CASKTQGRGDTIYF
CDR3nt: TGTGCCAGCAAGACTCAGGGGCGAGGGGACACCATATATTTT

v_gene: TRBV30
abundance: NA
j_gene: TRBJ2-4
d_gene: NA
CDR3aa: CAWSVGGKNIQYF
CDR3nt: TGTGCCTGGAGTGTAGGGGGCAAAAACATTCAGTACTTC

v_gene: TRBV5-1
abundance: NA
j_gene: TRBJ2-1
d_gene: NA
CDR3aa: CASFAGPSAYNEQFF
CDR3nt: TGCGCCAGTTTCGCGGGACCTTCGGCCTACAATGAGCAGTTCTTC

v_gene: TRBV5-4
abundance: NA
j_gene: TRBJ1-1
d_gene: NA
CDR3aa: CASSSDPMNTEAFF
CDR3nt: TGTGCCAGCAGTTCCGACCCAATGAACACTGAAGCTTTCTTT

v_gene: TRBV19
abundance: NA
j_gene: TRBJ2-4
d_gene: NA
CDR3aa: CASSTNYGIQYF
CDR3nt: TGTGCCAGTAGTACAAACTACGGCATTCAGTACTTC

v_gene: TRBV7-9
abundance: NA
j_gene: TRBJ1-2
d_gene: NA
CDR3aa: CASSSSPGRAGYTF
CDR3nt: TGTGCCAGCAGCTCGTCCCCGGGAAGGGCGGGCTACACCTTC

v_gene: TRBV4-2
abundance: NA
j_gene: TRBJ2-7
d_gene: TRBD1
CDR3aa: CASSQDRGQAYEQYF
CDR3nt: TGTGCCAGCAGCCAAGATCGAGGACAGGCTTACGAGCAGTACTTC

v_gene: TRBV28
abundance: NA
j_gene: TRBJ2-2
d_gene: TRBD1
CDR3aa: CAVARQGTGELFF
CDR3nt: TGTGCCGTAGCGAGACAGGGGACCGGGGAGCTGTTTTTT

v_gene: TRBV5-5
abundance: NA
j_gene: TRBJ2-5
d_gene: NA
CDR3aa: CASSLRSLETQYF
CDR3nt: TGTGCCAGCAGCCTCCGCAGTTTAGAGACCCAGTACTTC

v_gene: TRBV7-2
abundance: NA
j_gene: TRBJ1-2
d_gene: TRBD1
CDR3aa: CASSPTGRYGYTF
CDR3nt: TGTGCCAGCAGCCCGACAGGGAGGTATGGCTACACCTTC

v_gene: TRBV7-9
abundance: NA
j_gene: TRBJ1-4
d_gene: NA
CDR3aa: CASSLGETPIF
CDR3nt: TGTGCCAGCAGCTTAGGTGAGACTCCAATTTTT

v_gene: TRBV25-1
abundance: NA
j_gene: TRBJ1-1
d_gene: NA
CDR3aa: CASSETDMMNTEAFF
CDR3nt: TGTGCCAGCAGTGAGACAGACATGATGAACACTGAAGCTTTCTTT

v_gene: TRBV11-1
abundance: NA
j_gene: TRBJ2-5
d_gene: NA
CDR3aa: CASSLQGGEGQETQYF
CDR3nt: TGTGCCAGCAGCTTACAGGGAGGAGAAGGCCAAGAGACCCAGTACTTC